The 20 T cell receptor beta chains reported below all come from one sample, sequenced in a study of blood T cell repertoires in COVID-19 (dated by TCRdb to about 2020). The library came from the immunoSEQ multiplex PCR assay. TCRdb carries this immuneACCESS record with in-frame sequences only. Its versions omit some clonotypes, under half of them owing to an unresolved V gene in the studies checked, with the rest unexplained. Across this sample there are some 93,000 clones, with approximately 86% seen only once. The ten most abundant clones make up around a sixth of the sample. The sequencing sample was made of peripheral blood. The receptor source for this set is an elderly woman with acute or convalescent COVID-19.

The chain employs TRBV6-5 and TRBJ1-2, with 10 bases matching TRBD1. V shed 3 bases, J shed 3 bases, and the junction held 4 bases outside the gene matches. The CDR3 consists of 15 residues. Per the germline V gene, CDR1 is MNHEY and CDR2 is SVGAGI. CDR3 protein: CASSYAGQGYYGYTF. The DNA of the CDR3 is TGTGCCAGCAGTTATGCGGGACAGGGGTACTATGGCTACACCTTC.

The gene calls are TRBV5-6 and TRBJ1-6; possibly TRBD1 for D (5 bases). The germline V gene has CDR1 SGHDT and CDR2 YYEEEE. The V gene lost 0 bases and the J gene lost 4 bases, with 5 bases spanning the gap. This CDR3 is 14 amino acids long. This CDR3 reads CASSLDRYNSPLHF. The CDR3 coding sequence is TGTGCCAGCAGCTTGGACAGGTATAATTCACCCCTCCACTTT. Based on the CDR3 plus reference TRBV5-6 and TRBJ1-6, the full variable domain is DAGVTQSPTHLIKTRGQQVTLRCSPKSGHDTVSWYQQALGQGPQFIFQYYEEEERQRGNFPDRFSGHQFPNYSSELNVNALLLGDSALYLCASSLDRYNSPLHFGNGTRLTVT.

The chain couples TRBV28 to TRBJ2-1; 10 positions agree with TRBD2. Trimming took 3 bases from V and 4 from J; bases not matched to a gene: 9. The CDR3 has 17 amino acids. The germline gives CDR1 MDHEN, CDR2 SYDVKM. This CDR3 reads CASSFNVWTSGYNEQFF. DNA of the CDR3: TGTGCCAGCAGTTTTAACGTCTGGACTAGCGGTTACAATGAGCAGTTCTTC. The full variable domain, with the rest looked up from reference TRBV28 and TRBJ2-1, is DVKVTQSSRYLVKRTGEKVFLECVQDMDHENMFWYRQDPGLGLRLIYFSYDVKMKEKGDIPEGYSVSREKKERFSLILESASTNQTSMYLCASSFNVWTSGYNEQFFGPGTRLTVL.

CDR3 amino acids: CASSYPSSIRTSGGSAYEQYF. The CDR3 DNA reads TGTGCCAGCAGTTACCCAAGTTCGATCCGGACTAGCGGGGGATCGGCGTACGAGCAGTACTTC. The chain joins TRBV6-2 or TRBV6-3 to TRBJ2-7; 13 bases match TRBD2. Trimming at V came to 2 bases and at J to 4 bases, leaving 20 bases not matched to a gene. From germline, CDR1 is MNHEY and CDR2 SVGEGT. This CDR3 has 21 residues.

The chain uses TRBV27 and TRBJ1-1; D uncertain. V was cut by 3 bases and J by 6 bases, with 14 bases left in between. Germline V gene lookup returns CDR1 MNHEY and CDR2 SMNVEV (reference sequence). CDR3 length equals 14 residues. This chain's CDR3 is CASSFSGQTPEAFF. In DNA form, the CDR3 reads TGTGCCAGCAGTTTCAGTGGGCAGACCCCTGAAGCTTTCTTT.

The chain employs TRBV11-2 and TRBJ2-7; D gene unclear. The germline V gene has CDR1 SGHAT and CDR2 FQNNGV. The CDR3 is 11 residues long. V was trimmed by 3 bases and J by 4 bases, leaving 4 bases between them. The CDR3 is CASSFMYEQYF. CDR3 nucleotide sequence: TGTGCCAGCAGCTTCATGTACGAGCAGTACTTC.

The V and J genes are TRBV4-2 and TRBJ1-2; D is undetermined. CDR1 is LGHNA and CDR2 is YNFKEQ in the germline V gene. The CDR3 has 13 amino acids. Trimming left V 4 bases short and J 4 bases short, with 10 bases between. The CDR3 loop is CASSPTSGYGYTF. The CDR3 bases are TGTGCCAGCAGCCCCACGAGCGGCTATGGCTACACCTTC.

This chain links TRBV28 with TRBJ1-6, with 9 nucleotides matching TRBD1. V shed 11 bases, J shed 6 bases, and the junction held 11 bases outside the gene matches. There are 15 residues in the CDR3. The germline CDR1 and CDR2 sequences are MDHEN and SYDVKM. The CDR3 is CAATGGQGRNSPLHF. CDR3 bases: TGTGCCGCCACCGGGGGACAGGGACGTAATTCACCCCTCCACTTT. The complete variable domain, with remaining parts taken from reference TRBV28 and TRBJ1-6, reads DVKVTQSSRYLVKRTGEKVFLECVQDMDHENMFWYRQDPGLGLRLIYFSYDVKMKEKGDIPEGYSVSREKKERFSLILESASTNQTSMYLCAATGGQGRNSPLHFGNGTRLTVT.

The chain is built from TRBV19 and TRBJ1-1; TRBD1 might be the D (5 bases). Looked up from germline, CDR1 is LNHDA and CDR2 is SQIVND (reference sequence). CDR3 size: 17 residues. With 3 bases removed from V and 2 bases from J, the gap between germline ends came to 19 bases. The CDR3 sequence is CASSIFTDRTRNTEAFF. The DNA for the CDR3 is TGTGCCAGTAGTATTTTTACAGACCGGACAAGAAACACTGAAGCTTTCTTT. The whole variable domain, remainder taken from reference TRBV19 and TRBJ1-1, is DGGITQSPKYLFRKEGQNVTLSCEQNLNHDAMYWYRQDPGQGLRLIYYSQIVNDFQKGDIAEGYSVSREKKESFPLTVTSAQKNPTAFYLCASSIFTDRTRNTEAFFGQGTRLTVV.

The rearrangement links TRBV4-2 to TRBJ1-2; D gene uncertain. The CDR3 totals 15 residues. Germline CDR1 is LGHNA and CDR2 is YNFKEQ. The germline V and J ends were trimmed by 4 bases and 4 bases, with 16 bases remaining between them. CDR3 residues: CASSRSVGEGYGYTF. CDR3 sequence (DNA): TGTGCCAGCAGCCGCTCTGTCGGGGAGGGCTATGGCTACACCTTC.

The rearrangement uses TRBV15 and TRBJ2-5; 7 nucleotides agree with TRBD1. The CDR3 covers 16 residues. Germline assignment: CDR1 LNHNV and CDR2 YYDKDF (reference sequence). V lost 2 bases, J lost 2 bases, and 8 bases stayed unmatched. DNA for the CDR3: TGTGCCACCAGCAGAATCCTACCGGGACAGCAAGAGACCCAGTACTTC. It translates to CATSRILPGQQETQYF.

The V gene is TRBV5-1, the J gene TRBJ1-4; 7 nucleotides align to TRBD1. The length of the CDR3 is 15 residues. CDR1 SGHRS and CDR2 YFSETQ come from the germline V gene. Trimming took 3 bases from V and 8 from J; bases not matched to a gene: 10. Here the CDR3 reads CASSYSGQWREKLFF. The DNA of the CDR3 is TGCGCCAGCAGCTACTCGGGACAGTGGCGGGAAAAACTGTTTTTT.

The chain is built from TRBV4-1 and TRBJ1-1; D possibly corresponds to TRBD1 (6 bases). Deletions cut 5 bases from V and 4 bases from J, with 14 bases between. Germline V gene sequence: CDR1 MGHRA, CDR2 YSYEKL. The CDR3 is made up of 14 amino acids. The CDR3 region is CASSSHRAGTEAFF. The CDR3, as DNA: TGCGCCAGCAGCAGCCACAGGGCGGGCACTGAAGCTTTCTTT.

The chain joins TRBV7-9 to TRBJ2-5; no firm D call. V shed 3 bases and J shed 1 base, with 9 bases lying between them. CDR3 length equals 14 residues. CDR1 and CDR2 (germline): SEHNR, FQNEAQ (reference sequence). CDR3 in amino acids: CASSFKRSQETQYF. In DNA form, the CDR3 reads TGTGCCAGCAGCTTCAAGAGGAGCCAAGAGACCCAGTACTTC.

This chain joins TRBV2 and TRBJ1-5, with 7 positions matching TRBD1. This CDR3 is 16 amino acids long. V shed 6 bases and J 2 bases; nucleotides not matched to a gene: 10. Per the germline V gene, CDR1 is SNHLY and CDR2 is FYNNEI. CDR3 amino acids: CASSAGQSQGNQPQHF. In nucleotides, the CDR3 is TGTGCCAGCAGCGCGGGACAGAGTCAGGGCAATCAGCCCCAGCATTTT.

This clone was observed a few times. The V and J genes are TRBV4-1 and TRBJ2-3; unclear D gene. This CDR3 comprises 14 residues. V was clipped by 1 base and J by 4 bases, with 9 bases between them. Germline assignment: CDR1 MGHRA and CDR2 YSYEKL. CDR3: CASSQGVSADTQYF. CDR3 bases: TGCGCCAGCAGCCAAGGGGTCAGCGCAGATACGCAGTATTTT.

J is TRBJ2-2 and V is TRBV28, with 16 bases matching TRBD2. This CDR3 is 20 amino acids long. Germline CDR1 reads MDHEN; CDR2 reads SYDVKM. J lost 6 bases, V lost 5 bases, and 15 bases had no gene match. The CDR3 loop is CASSAAPGTSGGASAGELFF. CDR3 nucleotides: TGTGCCAGCAGTGCCGCCCCCGGGACTAGCGGGGGGGCCAGCGCCGGGGAGCTGTTTTTT.

This sequence joins TRBV7-9 and TRBJ2-2, with 13 bases lining up with TRBD2. Germline V gives CDR1 SEHNR, CDR2 FQNEAQ (reference sequence). With V trimmed by 2 bases and J by 8 bases, 5 bases remained unmatched. The CDR3 length is 16 residues. The CDR3 spells CASSLLRTSGSGELFF. The DNA of the CDR3 is TGTGCCAGCAGCTTATTGCGGACTAGCGGGAGTGGGGAGCTGTTTTTT.

The V call is TRBV10-2, the J call TRBJ1-1; no reliable D call. The V end was cut by 4 bases, the J end by 4 bases, with 13 bases between. Per the germline V gene, CDR1 is WSHSY and CDR2 is SAAADI. CDR3 length: 14 residues. CDR3 bases: TGCGCCAGCAGTGTGGAGTACGGGAGCACTGAAGCTTTCTTT. This encodes CASSVEYGSTEAFF.

The count of this clone is one. The V gene is TRBV21-1, the J gene TRBJ1-2. TRBV21-1 is a pseudogene locus. The CDR3 totals 15 residues. The CDR3 DNA reads TGTGCCAGCAGCACCCTCGGGGGGCGACGCTATGGCTACACCTTC. This translates into CASSTLGGRRYGYTF.